Below are 8 T cell receptor beta chains sequenced from a single sample in a study of blood T cell repertoires in COVID-19. Assay: immunoSEQ multiplex PCR; the TCRdb copy retains only in-frame clones and omits some. The table includes 250,000 to 300,000 clones, around 90% detected once. Input material: peripheral blood. These receptors originate from a woman aged 40-49 years who had recovered from COVID-19.

The chain employs TRBV9 and TRBJ2-7; possible D gene TRBD2, 6 bases. V was pared by 3 bases and J by 3 bases, with 13 bases between. This CDR3 region has 14 residues. CDR1 is SGDLS and CDR2 is YYNGEE in the germline V gene. In nucleotides, the CDR3 is TGTGCCAGCAGCGAGGGGACTCTGAGCTACGAGCAGTACTTC. It encodes CASSEGTLSYEQYF.

The CDR3, as DNA: TGCGCCAGCAGCTTGGCGTGGGCAGACAACACCGGGGAGCTGTTTTTT. This translates into CASSLAWADNTGELFF. This chain connects TRBV5-1 to TRBJ2-2; D not certain. Germline values: CDR1 SGHRS, CDR2 YFSETQ. V gave up 0 bases and J gave up 2 bases, with 11 bases separating them. The CDR3 has 16 residues.

The CDR3 coding sequence is TGTGCCGGACTAAAACAGGGGATGGATGAAAAACTGTTTTTT. Protein sequence: CAGLKQGMDEKLFF. J is TRBJ1-4 and V is TRBV30; TRBD1 matches 7 bases. Germline V lookup: CDR1 GTSNPN, CDR2 SVGIG (reference sequence). V lost 8 bases and J lost 6; bases outside the gene matches: 12. This CDR3 spans 14 amino acids.

The rearrangement uses TRBV7-9 and TRBJ2-5, with D uncertain. The CDR3 extends over 14 amino acids. Between the trimmed V and J ends, which lost 5 bases and 4 bases, there was a span of 14 bases. Looked up from germline, CDR1 is SEHNR and CDR2 is FQNEAQ (reference sequence). The CDR3 sequence: CASSPNPGTETQYF. The DNA for the CDR3 is TGTGCCAGCAGCCCAAACCCAGGCACAGAGACCCAGTACTTC.

This clone has just one count. The chain has TRBV29-1 and TRBJ2-7; 9 bases are shared with TRBD1. From germline, CDR1 is SQVTM and CDR2 ANQGSEA. V shed 6 bases, J shed 6 bases, and the junction held 12 bases outside the gene matches. The CDR3 consists of 14 residues. This CDR3 reads CSVQQRTGESEQYF. DNA for the CDR3: TGCAGCGTCCAGCAAAGGACAGGGGAAAGCGAGCAGTACTTC.

This chain links TRBV30 with TRBJ1-2; the D is unclear. V lost 1 base to trimming and J lost 6 bases, with 6 bases between them. The CDR3 contains 11 residues. In germline, CDR1 is GTSNPN, CDR2 SVGIG (reference sequence). This chain's CDR3 is CAWSAGNGYTF. The CDR3 region has the DNA TGTGCCTGGAGTGCGGGAAATGGCTACACCTTC.

This clone occurred once. The rearrangement joins TRBV10-3 to TRBJ2-2, with 10 bases matching TRBD1. Losses at the gene ends were 10 bases for V and 2 bases for J; bases not matched to a gene: 7. The germline CDR1 and CDR2 sequences are ENHRY and SYGVKD. The CDR3 has 15 residues. CDR3 in DNA: TGTGCCAGCTCCGGGACAGGGGATAACACCGGGGAGCTGTTTTTT. Translation: CASSGTGDNTGELFF.

The V call is TRBV11-3, the J call TRBJ2-1; a possible D gene is TRBD2 (6 bases). CDR3 length: 16 residues. V shed 4 bases and J shed 8 bases, with 21 bases lying between them. Germline CDR1 reads SGHNT; CDR2 reads YENEEA. The CDR3 reads CASSWETSADLDEQFF. In DNA, the CDR3 is TGTGCCAGCAGCTGGGAGACTAGTGCTGACTTAGATGAGCAGTTCTTC.